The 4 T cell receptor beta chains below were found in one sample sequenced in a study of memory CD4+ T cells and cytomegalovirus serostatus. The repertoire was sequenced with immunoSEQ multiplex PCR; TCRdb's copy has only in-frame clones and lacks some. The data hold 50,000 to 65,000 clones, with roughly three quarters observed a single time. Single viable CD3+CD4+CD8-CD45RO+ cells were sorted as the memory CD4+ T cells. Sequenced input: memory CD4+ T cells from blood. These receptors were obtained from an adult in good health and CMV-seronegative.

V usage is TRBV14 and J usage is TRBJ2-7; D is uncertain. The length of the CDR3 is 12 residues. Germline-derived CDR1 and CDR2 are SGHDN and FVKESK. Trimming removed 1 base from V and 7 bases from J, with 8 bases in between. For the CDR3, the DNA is TGTGCCAGCAGCCAAGGGCCGTATGAGCAGTACTTC. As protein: CASSQGPYEQYF.

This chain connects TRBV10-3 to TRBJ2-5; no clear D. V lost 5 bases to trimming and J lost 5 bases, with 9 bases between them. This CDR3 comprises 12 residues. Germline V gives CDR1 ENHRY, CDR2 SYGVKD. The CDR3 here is CAISQPGETQYF. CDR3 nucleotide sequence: TGTGCCATCAGTCAACCTGGGGAGACCCAGTACTTC.

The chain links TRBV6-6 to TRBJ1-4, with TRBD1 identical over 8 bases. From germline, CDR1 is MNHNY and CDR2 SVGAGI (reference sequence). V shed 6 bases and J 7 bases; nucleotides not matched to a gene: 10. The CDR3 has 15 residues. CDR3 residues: CASSPDRGGGEKLFF. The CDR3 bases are TGTGCCAGCAGCCCCGACAGGGGTGGGGGTGAAAAACTGTTTTTT.

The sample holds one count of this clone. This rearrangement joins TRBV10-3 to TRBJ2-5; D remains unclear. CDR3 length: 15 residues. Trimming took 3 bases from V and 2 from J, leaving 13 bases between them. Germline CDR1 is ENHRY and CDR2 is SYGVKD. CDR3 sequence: CAISDALGSQETQYF. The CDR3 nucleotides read TGTGCCATCAGTGACGCGCTTGGGTCTCAAGAGACCCAGTACTTC.